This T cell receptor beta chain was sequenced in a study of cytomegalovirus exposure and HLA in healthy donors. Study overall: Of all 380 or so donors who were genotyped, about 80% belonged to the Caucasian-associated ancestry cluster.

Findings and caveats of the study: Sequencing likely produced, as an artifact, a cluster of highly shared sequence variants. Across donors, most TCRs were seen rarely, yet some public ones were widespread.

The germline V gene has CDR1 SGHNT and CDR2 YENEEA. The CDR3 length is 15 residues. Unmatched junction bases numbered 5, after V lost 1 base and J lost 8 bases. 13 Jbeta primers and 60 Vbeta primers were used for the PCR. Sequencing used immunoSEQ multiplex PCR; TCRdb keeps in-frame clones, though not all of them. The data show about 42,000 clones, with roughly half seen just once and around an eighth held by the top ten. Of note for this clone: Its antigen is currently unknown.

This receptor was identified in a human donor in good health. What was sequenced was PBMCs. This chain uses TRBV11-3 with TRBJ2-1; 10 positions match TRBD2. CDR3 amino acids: CASSLGTSGNDEQFF. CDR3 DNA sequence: TGTGCCAGCAGCTTAGGTACTAGCGGGAATGATGAGCAGTTCTTC.